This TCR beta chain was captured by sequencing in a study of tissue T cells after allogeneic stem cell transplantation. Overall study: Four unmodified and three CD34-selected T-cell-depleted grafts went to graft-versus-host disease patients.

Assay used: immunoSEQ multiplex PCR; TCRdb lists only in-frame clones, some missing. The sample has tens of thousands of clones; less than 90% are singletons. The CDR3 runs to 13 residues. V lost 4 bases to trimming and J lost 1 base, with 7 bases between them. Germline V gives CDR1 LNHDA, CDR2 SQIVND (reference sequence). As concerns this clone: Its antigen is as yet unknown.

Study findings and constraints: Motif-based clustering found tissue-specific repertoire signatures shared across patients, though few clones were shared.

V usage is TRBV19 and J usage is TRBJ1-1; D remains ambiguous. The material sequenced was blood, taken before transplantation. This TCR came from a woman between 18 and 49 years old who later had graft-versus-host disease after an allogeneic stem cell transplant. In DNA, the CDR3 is TGTGCCAGTAGTACAGCGTGGAACACTGAAGCTTTCTTT. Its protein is CASSTAWNTEAFF.